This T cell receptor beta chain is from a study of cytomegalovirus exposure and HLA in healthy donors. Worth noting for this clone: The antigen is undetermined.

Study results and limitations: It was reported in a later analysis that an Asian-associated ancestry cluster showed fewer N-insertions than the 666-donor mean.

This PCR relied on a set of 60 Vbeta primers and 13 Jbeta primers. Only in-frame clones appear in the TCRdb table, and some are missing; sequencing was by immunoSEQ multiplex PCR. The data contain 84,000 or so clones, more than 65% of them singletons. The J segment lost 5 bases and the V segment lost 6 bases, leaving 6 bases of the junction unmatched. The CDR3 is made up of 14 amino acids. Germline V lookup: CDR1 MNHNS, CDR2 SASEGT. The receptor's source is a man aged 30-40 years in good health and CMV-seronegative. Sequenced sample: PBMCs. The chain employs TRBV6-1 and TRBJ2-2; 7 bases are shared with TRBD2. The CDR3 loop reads CASRTSFSTGELFF. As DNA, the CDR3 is TGTGCCAGCAGGACTAGCTTTTCTACCGGGGAGCTGTTTTTT.